These 30 T cell receptor beta chains originate from one sample sequenced in a study of Ad26.COV2.S vaccination and SARS-CoV-2 variants. Sequenced by immunoSEQ multiplex PCR; TCRdb stores in-frame clones only, minus some. The sample carries some 450,000 clones, about 92% recorded once. Regarding treatment: around 19 received Ad26.COV2.S at low or high dose, single or two shots; about 5 received placebo; per-sample allocation not given. Repertoires come from day 63 after the first vaccine or placebo injection. The sample here was peripheral blood, taken in a trial of Ad26.COV2.S vaccine versus placebo. Source of these receptors: a person aged 18 to 59 who received the Ad26.COV2.S COVID-19 vaccine or a placebo.

The chain uses TRBV19 and TRBJ2-7, with 9 bases aligning to TRBD1. With 8 bases clipped from V and 2 bases from J, the junction kept 4 bases outside the gene matches. The germline V gene encodes CDR1 LNHDA and CDR2 SQIVND (reference sequence). This CDR3 spans 13 amino acids. The CDR3 protein is CASGTGSPYEQYF. DNA of the CDR3: TGTGCCAGTGGGACAGGGAGCCCCTACGAGCAGTACTTC.

This clone was seen only once. This chain joins TRBV6-1 and TRBJ2-5, with a weak D call TRBD2 (5 bases). Germline V gives CDR1 MNHNS, CDR2 SASEGT. CDR3 length: 14 amino acids. Trimming removed 0 bases from V and 7 bases from J, with 12 bases in between. The CDR3 DNA reads as TGTGCCAGCAGTGAAGCTGGCGGGCTGGTGACCCAGTACTTC. This translates into CASSEAGGLVTQYF.

The CDR3 is CATSDSHDRGVYNEQFF. CDR3 coding DNA: TGTGCCACCAGTGATTCCCATGACAGGGGGGTTTACAATGAGCAGTTCTTC. This sequence joins TRBV24-1 and TRBJ2-1; 9 bases fit TRBD1. V lost 2 bases to trimming and J lost 4 bases; unmatched junction nucleotides: 8. This CDR3 spans 17 amino acids. Germline V gene lookup returns CDR1 KGHDR and CDR2 SFDVKD.

This chain joins TRBV30 and TRBJ2-3; 7 bases align to TRBD2. Germline-derived CDR1 and CDR2 are GTSNPN and SVGIG (reference sequence). J was trimmed by 6 bases and V by 3 bases; bases with no gene match: 6. This CDR3 is built from 13 residues. The CDR3 here is CAWSLREGDTQYF. For the CDR3, the DNA is TGTGCCTGGAGCCTAAGGGAGGGGGATACGCAGTATTTT.

This chain joins TRBV7-2 and TRBJ2-3; no firm D call. Deletions cut 4 bases from V and 4 bases from J, with 3 bases between. Germline CDR1 reads SGHTA; CDR2 reads FQGNSA. The CDR3 contains 11 residues. The chain's CDR3 is CASSSSDTQYF. DNA for the CDR3: TGTGCCAGCAGCTCCTCAGATACGCAGTATTTT.

This chain uses TRBV18 with TRBJ2-1; D gene uncertain. The germline CDR1 and CDR2 sequences are KGHSH and LQKENI. CDR3 length: 17 amino acids. With 3 bases removed from V and 0 bases from J, the gap between germline ends came to 15 bases. As DNA, the CDR3 is TGTGCCAGCTCACCCTCTCTTAGCAGGAGCTCCTACAATGAGCAGTTCTTC. Translation: CASSPSLSRSSYNEQFF.

On this clone: A much larger clone differs by one base, so this may be a read error. The rearrangement uses TRBV7-9 and TRBJ2-6, with 8 positions matching TRBD1. CDR1 SEHNR and CDR2 FQNEAQ come from the germline V gene (reference sequence). The CDR3 extends over 18 amino acids. CDR3 residues: CASSSWTGISSGANILTF. CDR3 nucleotides: TGTGCCAGCAGCTCCTGGACAGGGATCAGCTCTGGGGCCAACATCCTGACTTTC.

V gene TRBV5-5 combines with J gene TRBJ2-1; 7 bases are a match to TRBD2. The CDR3 has 13 residues. The junction had 5 bases not matched to a gene; V was cut back by 5 bases and J by 6 bases. The germline gives CDR1 SGHKS, CDR2 YYEKEE (reference sequence). The CDR3 DNA follows: TGTGCCAGCAGTTGGACTAGTTTCAATGAGCAGTTCTTC. This encodes CASSWTSFNEQFF.

V usage is TRBV7-2 and J usage is TRBJ2-3; 9 bases map to TRBD2. The CDR3 totals 16 residues. From germline, CDR1 is SGHTA and CDR2 FQGNSA. J was trimmed by 0 bases and V by 2 bases; bases with no gene match: 3. Here the CDR3 DNA reads TGTGCCAGCAGCTTACCCCTAGCGGGGAGCACAGATACGCAGTATTTT. It translates to CASSLPLAGSTDTQYF.

The chain combines TRBV29-1 with TRBJ2-1, with TRBD2 as a possible D gene (6 bases). CDR3 size: 13 residues. Germline loops: CDR1 SQVTM, CDR2 ANQGSEA. Trimming removed 2 bases at V and 6 bases at J, with 11 bases between. The CDR3, as DNA: TGCAGCGTTGAAACGGGAGAGGGCAATGAGCAGTTCTTC. Translated, it gives CSVETGEGNEQFF.

This CDR3 reads CAWSVLFETQYF. CDR3 bases: TGTGCCTGGAGTGTACTTTTCGAGACCCAGTACTTC. The chain has TRBV30 and TRBJ2-5; D ambiguous. V lost 0 bases, J lost 5 bases, and 7 bases lay in between. This CDR3 comprises 12 residues. The germline V gene encodes CDR1 GTSNPN and CDR2 SVGIG (reference sequence).

Details on this clone: The same CDR3 arises from other DNA sequences in this sample as well. Written as DNA, the CDR3 is TGTGCCAGCAGCTTAGGAAGGCTACCCTCCTACGAGCAGTACTTC. The encoded protein is CASSLGRLPSYEQYF. The rearrangement uses TRBV11-2 and TRBJ2-7; D unclear. The CDR3 length is 15 residues. Germline-derived CDR1 and CDR2 are SGHAT and FQNNGV. Deletions cut 1 base from V and 0 bases from J, with 10 bases between.

This clone was recorded a few times. In nucleotides, the CDR3 is TGTGCCAGCAGTTTCCGGGCCCTTCCCGGGGAGCTGTTTTTT. Protein sequence: CASSFRALPGELFF. The chain is built from TRBV28 and TRBJ2-2; D unclear. Germline V gives CDR1 MDHEN, CDR2 SYDVKM. Trimming stripped 3 bases from V and 6 bases from J, with 11 bases between. The CDR3 is 14 residues long.

This clone has just one count. The CDR3 region is CASSLGGPGQTYEQYF. The CDR3 nucleotides read TGTGCCAGCAGCTTAGGGGGGCCGGGACAGACCTACGAGCAGTACTTC. The V gene is TRBV13, the J gene TRBJ2-7, with TRBD1 matching over 7 bases. Germline CDR1 and CDR2: PRHDT and FYEKMQ (reference sequence). Trimming took 0 bases from V and 2 from J; bases not matched to a gene: 7. This CDR3 is built from 16 residues.

The count of this clone is one. CDR3 sequence (DNA): TGTGCCAGCTCACCAAACAGGGGGGCAGAGACCCAGTACTTC. Translation gives CASSPNRGAETQYF. The chain links TRBV18 to TRBJ2-5, with 8 bases fitting TRBD1. This CDR3 is built from 14 residues. V lost 2 bases, J lost 4 bases, and 3 bases stayed unmatched. CDR1 is KGHSH, CDR2 LQKENI, per germline.

This rearrangement joins TRBV4-2 to TRBJ2-1; the match to TRBD2 covers 9 bases. J gave up 2 bases and V 1 base, and 6 bases lay outside the gene matches. Per the germline V gene, CDR1 is LGHNA and CDR2 is YNFKEQ. This CDR3 contains 17 residues. CDR3 DNA sequence: TGTGCCAGCAGCCAAGGGGTGACTAGCGGACCCTACAATGAGCAGTTCTTC. Protein sequence: CASSQGVTSGPYNEQFF.

This clone was counted between two and nine times. The chain joins TRBV6-6 to TRBJ1-3; 7 nucleotides agree with TRBD1. The CDR3 length is 16 residues. Germline loops: CDR1 MNHNY, CDR2 SVGAGI (reference sequence). V trimming: 4 bases; J trimming: 4 bases; junction bases outside the gene matches: 10. CDR3 coding DNA: TGTGCCAGCAGTTTCGCTCAGGGGGTCTCCGGAAACACCATATATTTT. This gives the protein CASSFAQGVSGNTIYF.

This clone has just one count. The chain carries TRBV7-2 and TRBJ2-1; 8 nucleotides agree with TRBD2. Germline lookup yields CDR1 SGHTA and CDR2 FQGNSA. The ends lost 2 bases at V and 4 bases at J; junction bases unmatched: 7. The CDR3 sequence is 16 residues long. Written as DNA, the CDR3 is TGTGCCAGCAGCTTATCAGCGGGAGTCTCTTACAATGAGCAGTTCTTC. This translates into CASSLSAGVSYNEQFF.

The chain employs TRBV18 and TRBJ1-2, with 10 bases matching TRBD1. V lost 6 bases, J lost 6 bases, and 7 bases stayed unmatched. Germline loops: CDR1 KGHSH, CDR2 LQKENI. This CDR3 spans 14 amino acids. The CDR3 sequence: CASSTGTGVHGYTF. In DNA form, the CDR3 reads TGTGCCAGCTCTACCGGGACAGGGGTCCATGGCTACACCTTC. The full variable domain, rest sourced from reference TRBV18 and TRBJ1-2, is NAGVMQNPRHLVRRRGQEARLRCSPMKGHSHVYWYRQLPEEGLKFMVYLQKENIIDESGMPKERFSAEFPKEGPSILRIQQVVRGDSAAYFCASSTGTGVHGYTFGSGTRLTVV.

This clone was seen more than once but under ten times. The chain recombines TRBV28 with TRBJ1-5; 9 positions agree with TRBD1. The junction had 4 bases not matched to a gene; V was cut back by 5 bases and J by 5 bases. This CDR3 comprises 14 residues. Looked up from germline, CDR1 is MDHEN and CDR2 is SYDVKM. CDR3 protein: CASSHDRGDQPQHF. CDR3 DNA: TGTGCCAGCAGTCATGACAGGGGGGATCAGCCCCAGCATTTT.

The chain carries TRBV3-1 (or the pseudogene TRBV3-2) and TRBJ2-2, with D unclear. The CDR3 totals 12 residues. Germline CDR1 LGHDT, CDR2 YNNKEL (reference sequence). V lost 7 bases to trimming and J lost 3 bases, with 6 bases between them. CDR3 nucleotides: TGTGCCAGCAACAAAGACACCGGGGAGCTGTTTTTT. This codes for CASNKDTGELFF.

This clone was counted only a few times. The chain couples TRBV27 to TRBJ2-2; D is possibly TRBD2 (6 bases). V was clipped by 5 bases and J by 2 bases, with 15 bases between them. CDR3 length: 16 residues. The germline gives CDR1 MNHEY, CDR2 SMNVEV (reference sequence). For the CDR3, the DNA is TGTGCCAGCAGTCCAATGTGGAGGGCTAACACCGGGGAGCTGTTTTTT. This sequence encodes CASSPMWRANTGELFF.

The chain combines TRBV28 with TRBJ1-2; 9 nucleotides agree with TRBD1. The germline gives CDR1 MDHEN, CDR2 SYDVKM. The CDR3 is made up of 15 amino acids. The trim removed 4 bases at V and 7 bases at J, leaving 10 bases unmatched. CDR3 DNA sequence: TGTGCCAGCAGTTCCCCTCAACAGGGGGCTGCTGGCTACACCTTC. Translation: CASSSPQQGAAGYTF.

The chain is built from TRBV18 and TRBJ1-4; D gene ambiguous. The CDR3 extends over 18 amino acids. The V gene lost 1 base and the J gene lost 0 bases, with 15 bases spanning the gap. CDR1 is KGHSH, CDR2 LQKENI, per germline. The CDR3 DNA reads as TGTGCCAGCTCACCACGGGCGGGGTCAAAGGCAACTAATGAAAAACTGTTTTTT. As protein: CASSPRAGSKATNEKLFF.

J is TRBJ2-2 and V is TRBV6-2 or TRBV6-3; D not certain. This CDR3 has 13 amino acids. V shed 6 bases and J shed 5 bases, with 10 bases lying between them. The germline gives CDR1 MNHEY, CDR2 SVGEGT. CDR3 in amino acids: CASSTIGTGELFF. DNA for the CDR3: TGTGCCAGCAGCACAATCGGAACCGGGGAGCTGTTTTTT.

The DNA of the CDR3 is TGTGCCATTTCTCCCCAGGGGGATGAAAAACTGTTTTTT. As protein: CAISPQGDEKLFF. The genes are TRBV10-3 and TRBJ1-4; 7 nucleotides match TRBD1. V shed 9 bases, J shed 6 bases, and the junction held 7 bases outside the gene matches. Germline V gives CDR1 ENHRY, CDR2 SYGVKD. This CDR3 is 13 amino acids long.

The chain combines TRBV15 with TRBJ2-3; 8 bases align to TRBD1. Germline V gene data show CDR1 as LNHNV and CDR2 as YYDKDF (reference sequence). The CDR3 runs to 15 residues. The trim removed 1 base at V and 4 bases at J, leaving 4 bases unmatched. CDR3 nucleotides: TGTGCCACCAGCAGAGTCGGGACAGGTGCAGATACGCAGTATTTT. Translated: CATSRVGTGADTQYF.

As to this clone: Other DNA sequences from this sample encode an identical CDR3 as well. This chain joins TRBV27 and TRBJ1-5; the match to TRBD1 covers 8 bases. The germline V gene has CDR1 MNHEY and CDR2 SMNVEV (reference sequence). J was trimmed by 0 bases and V by 3 bases; bases with no gene match: 1. This CDR3 has 15 amino acids. CDR3 coding DNA: TGTGCCAGCAGTTTGACAGGGGATAGCAATCAGCCCCAGCATTTT. It specifies CASSLTGDSNQPQHF.

This chain links TRBV6-5 with TRBJ2-1; weak D call: TRBD2 (6 bases). CDR3 size: 15 residues. Trimming pared 8 bases from V and 6 bases from J, leaving 20 bases between. CDR1 and CDR2 (germline): MNHEY, SVGAGI. CDR3 bases: TGTGCCAGCGAAAAAAGATCGGGAGCAGTCAATGAGCAGTTCTTC. This encodes CASEKRSGAVNEQFF.

V usage is TRBV7-2 and J usage is TRBJ2-7; 8 nucleotides match TRBD2. From germline, CDR1 is SGHTA and CDR2 FQGNSA. The CDR3 is 15 residues long. The V and J ends lost 2 bases and 2 bases, in that order; junction bases with no gene match: 5. Here the CDR3 reads CASSLRLAPTYEQYF. The CDR3 coding sequence is TGTGCCAGCAGCTTACGACTAGCGCCTACCTACGAGCAGTACTTC.